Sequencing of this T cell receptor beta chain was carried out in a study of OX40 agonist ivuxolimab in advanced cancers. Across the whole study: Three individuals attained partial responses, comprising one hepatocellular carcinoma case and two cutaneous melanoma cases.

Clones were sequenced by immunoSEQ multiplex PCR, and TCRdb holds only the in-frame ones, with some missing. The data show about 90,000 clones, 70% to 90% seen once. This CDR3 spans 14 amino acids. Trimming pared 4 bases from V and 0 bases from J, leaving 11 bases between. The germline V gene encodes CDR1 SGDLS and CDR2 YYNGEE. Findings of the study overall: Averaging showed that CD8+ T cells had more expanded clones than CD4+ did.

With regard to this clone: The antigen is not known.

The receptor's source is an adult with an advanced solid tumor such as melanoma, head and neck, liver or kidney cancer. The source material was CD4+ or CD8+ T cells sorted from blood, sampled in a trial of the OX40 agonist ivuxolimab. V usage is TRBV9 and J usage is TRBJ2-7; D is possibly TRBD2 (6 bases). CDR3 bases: TGTGCCAGCAGCCCGCGGGACCTCTCCTACGAGCAGTACTTC. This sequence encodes CASSPRDLSYEQYF.